The rows below give T cell receptor beta chains drawn from one sample of a study of blood T cell repertoires in COVID-19. Sequenced by immunoSEQ multiplex PCR; TCRdb stores in-frame clones only, minus some. The sample shows about 200,000 clones, 83% of them seen only once. The sequenced material came from peripheral blood. The source is a woman aged 40 to 50 with active or convalescent COVID-19. Both conserved end residues are part of each CDR3. D genes are given only for firm matches. Where a row states a size, it is once, few, many or the class of an expanded clone; other rows omit it.

D gene	clone size	V gene	J gene	CDR3 protein	CDR3 DNA
TRBD2	NA	TRBV19	TRBJ2-1	CASSPRASGGAREQFF	TGTGCCAGTAGCCCCAGGGCTAGCGGGGGGGCAAGGGAGCAGTTCTTC
TRBD2	once	TRBV18	TRBJ2-3	CASSDSGGGSGDTQYF	TGTGCCAGCTCAGACAGCGGGGGGGGAAGCGGAGATACGCAGTATTTT
TRBD1	NA	TRBV7-8	TRBJ1-1	CASSLGDGQVNTEAFF	TGTGCCAGCAGCTTAGGGGACGGACAGGTGAACACTGAAGCTTTCTTT
TRBD2	NA	TRBV27	TRBJ2-1	CASSLLGTSGTQFF	TGTGCCAGCAGTTTATTGGGGACTAGCGGGACACAGTTCTTC
NA	once	TRBV28	TRBJ2-1	CASSLGRTSYNEQFF	TGTGCCAGCAGTTTAGGCCGTACCTCCTACAATGAGCAGTTCTTC
NA	NA	TRBV11-2	TRBJ2-3	CASSYRVGKADTQYF	TGTGCCAGCAGCTACAGGGTCGGGAAGGCAGATACGCAGTATTTT
NA	few	TRBV11-2	TRBJ2-3	CASSPRWSYTDTQYF	TGTGCCAGCAGCCCTCGATGGTCCTACACAGATACGCAGTATTTT
NA	NA	TRBV4-1	TRBJ2-1	CASSQQTPELNEQFF	TGCGCCAGCAGCCAACAGACTCCAGAACTCAATGAGCAGTTCTTC
TRBD2	NA	TRBV5-4	TRBJ2-7	CASSLASGRAFDEQYF	TGTGCCAGCAGCTTGGCGAGCGGGAGGGCCTTTGACGAGCAGTACTTC
TRBD2	NA	TRBV7-3	TRBJ2-4	CASSPRGTSIAKNIQYF	TGTGCCAGCAGCCCAAGGGGGACTAGCATAGCCAAAAACATTCAGTACTTC
TRBD1	NA	TRBV6-2/TRBV6-3	TRBJ1-5	CASSYEGQGYQPQHF	TGTGCCAGCAGTTACGAGGGACAGGGGTATCAGCCCCAGCATTTT
NA	NA	TRBV4-3	TRBJ2-7	CASSQESTNSFPYEQYF	TGCGCCAGCAGCCAAGAATCCACGAACAGTTTCCCCTACGAGCAGTACTTC
NA	few	TRBV15	TRBJ1-1	CATSRDQGWDTEAFF	TGTGCCACCAGCAGAGATCAGGGGTGGGACACTGAAGCTTTCTTT
NA	NA	TRBV27	TRBJ1-5	CASSHDGGFNQPQHF	TGTGCCAGCAGCCATGATGGGGGGTTCAATCAGCCCCAGCATTTT
NA	NA	TRBV6-5	TRBJ1-5	CASRVNRVSNQPQHF	TGTGCCAGCAGAGTAAACAGGGTCAGCAATCAGCCCCAGCATTTT
TRBD2	NA	TRBV14	TRBJ2-7	CASSLTSGAHEQYF	TGTGCCAGCAGCCTTACTAGCGGGGCCCACGAGCAGTACTTC
TRBD1	NA	TRBV5-1	TRBJ1-1	CASSLGTGGRMNTEAFF	TGCGCCAGCAGCTTGGGGACAGGGGGCAGGATGAACACTGAAGCTTTCTTT
NA	once	TRBV4-3	TRBJ1-4	CASSQSIWQGPNEKLFF	TGCGCCAGCAGCCAATCCATTTGGCAGGGCCCTAATGAAAAACTGTTTTTT
NA	NA	TRBV11-2	TRBJ1-1	CASSLDGSGTEAFF	TGTGCCAGCAGCTTAGATGGCAGCGGCACTGAAGCTTTCTTT
TRBD2	NA	TRBV27	TRBJ2-7	CASSRGGVDEQYF	TGTGCCAGCAGCCGGGGGGGGGTGGACGAGCAGTACTTC
TRBD1	NA	TRBV2	TRBJ2-7	CASRDRGPYEQYF	TGTGCCAGCAGGGACAGGGGACCCTACGAGCAGTACTTC
TRBD1	NA	TRBV5-6	TRBJ1-6	CASSWGTGGSPLHF	TGTGCCAGCAGCTGGGGGACAGGGGGTTCACCCCTCCACTTT
NA	few	TRBV6-5	TRBJ1-4	CASRRSATNEKLFF	TGTGCCAGCAGGAGGTCCGCAACTAATGAAAAACTGTTTTTT
TRBD2	few	TRBV3-1/TRBV3-2	TRBJ2-2	CASSQGLAGEHGELFF	TGTGCCAGCAGCCAAGGACTAGCGGGAGAGCACGGGGAGCTGTTTTTT
NA	NA	TRBV19	TRBJ1-2	CASSIEARLYGYTF	TGTGCCAGTAGTATAGAGGCCAGGCTCTATGGCTACACCTTC
TRBD1	NA	TRBV6-5	TRBJ1-6	CAYGTGRNSPLHF	TGTGCCTACGGGACAGGCCGTAATTCACCCCTCCACTTT
NA	few	TRBV25-1	TRBJ1-2	CASSEFEGFYGYTF	TGTGCCAGCAGTGAATTTGAGGGTTTCTATGGCTACACCTTC
TRBD2	once	TRBV5-4	TRBJ2-1	CASSPRTSGSRPYNEQFF	TGTGCCAGCAGCCCGCGGACTAGCGGGAGTCGCCCCTACAATGAGCAGTTCTTC
NA	NA	TRBV4-1	TRBJ2-7	CASSQRLRESSYEQYF	TGCGCCAGCAGCCAGAGGCTCCGGGAAAGCTCCTACGAGCAGTACTTC
NA	NA	TRBV7-2	TRBJ2-3	CASRDGVEDTQYF	TGTGCCAGCAGAGACGGGGTGGAAGATACGCAGTATTTT
NA	NA	TRBV7-2	TRBJ1-5	CASSLGGGSGEPQHF	TGTGCCAGCAGCTTAGGAGGAGGGAGTGGGGAGCCCCAGCATTTT
NA	NA	TRBV7-9	TRBJ1-1	CASREGPNAFF	TGTGCCAGCCGGGAGGGGCCCAACGCTTTCTTT
NA	NA	TRBV15	TRBJ1-4	CATSRDLTTTNEKLFF	TGTGCCACCAGCAGAGATCTTACAACAACTAATGAAAAACTGTTTTTT
NA	NA	TRBV2	TRBJ1-6	CASSGIQGIQSPLHF	TGTGCCAGCAGTGGGATACAGGGTATCCAGTCACCCCTCCACTTT
NA	many	TRBV4-1	TRBJ2-1	CASSIPGGNEQFF	TGCGCCAGCAGCATCCCCGGGGGCAATGAGCAGTTCTTC
NA	NA	TRBV6-6	TRBJ1-6	CASSYGGAGSPLHF	TGTGCCAGCAGTTACGGGGGGGCCGGGTCACCCCTCCACTTT
TRBD1	once	TRBV4-3	TRBJ1-5	CASSQGTENQPQHF	TGCGCCAGCAGCCAGGGGACAGAGAATCAGCCCCAGCATTTT
NA	NA	TRBV20-1	TRBJ2-7	CSAPTGNEQYF	TGCAGTGCCCCTACCGGGAACGAGCAGTACTTC
NA	NA	TRBV25-1	TRBJ2-7	CASSESDRLIHEQYF	TGTGCCAGCAGTGAGAGTGACAGGTTGATCCACGAGCAGTACTTC
NA	few	TRBV6-6	TRBJ1-6	CASSPRVEGSPLHF	TGTGCCAGCAGTCCACGGGTAGAGGGTTCACCCCTCCACTTT
TRBD1	NA	TRBV7-8	TRBJ1-5	CASTPRDRTFSNQPQHF	TGTGCCAGCACCCCCCGGGACAGGACATTTAGCAATCAGCCCCAGCATTTT
NA	NA	TRBV3-1/TRBV3-2	TRBJ2-7	CASSPTTVGLRLYEQYF	TGTGCCAGCAGCCCAACGACCGTGGGACTTCGGCTCTACGAGCAGTACTTC
TRBD2	NA	TRBV24-1	TRBJ2-1	CATSDPPGGDGLSGREQEQFF	TGTGCCACCAGTGACCCGCCTGGGGGAGACGGACTTAGCGGGAGAGAACAGGAGCAGTTCTTC
NA	few	TRBV2	TRBJ1-1	CASSEAENLGAFF	TGTGCCAGCAGTGAAGCGGAGAACTTAGGAGCTTTCTTT
TRBD1	NA	TRBV30	TRBJ1-6	CAWSLQTGANSPLHF	TGTGCCTGGAGTCTCCAGACAGGGGCGAATTCACCCCTCCACTTT
NA	NA	TRBV7-9	TRBJ1-2	CASSGHDGYTF	TGTGCCAGCTCAGGTCACGATGGCTACACCTTC
NA	NA	TRBV5-4	TRBJ2-7	CASSSPFGESYEQYF	TGTGCCAGCAGCTCACCGTTTGGAGAATCCTACGAGCAGTACTTC
NA	NA	TRBV6-1	TRBJ2-7	CASSEMVGVYEQYF	TGTGCCAGCAGTGAAATGGTGGGAGTGTACGAGCAGTACTTC
TRBD2	once	TRBV11-3	TRBJ2-5	CASSLGLAGGGQETQYF	TGTGCCAGCAGCCTGGGACTAGCGGGAGGTGGTCAAGAGACCCAGTACTTC
NA	NA	TRBV29-1	TRBJ2-3	CSAKQGSDTQYF	TGCAGCGCGAAACAGGGTTCAGATACGCAGTATTTT